A single sample gave rise to the 2 T cell receptor beta chains below, sequenced in a study of neoadjuvant anti-PD-1 for oral cavity cancer. Clones were read by immunoSEQ multiplex PCR, and TCRdb kept only the in-frame ones, dropping some. The table shows over 13,000 clones, with less than 85% occurring only once. Sequencing was performed on PBMCs, taken before nivolumab (anti-PD-1) treatment. Receptors were obtained from a person aged 40 to 85 with oral cavity squamous cell carcinoma.

V is TRBV10-3 and J is TRBJ1-2, with D possibly being TRBD1 (6 bases). The CDR3 runs to 13 residues. Looked up from germline, CDR1 is ENHRY and CDR2 is SYGVKD. The V and J ends lost 0 bases and 6 bases respectively, with 8 bases between them. DNA for the CDR3: TGTGCCATCAGTGAGTCGGCAGGGGATGGCTACACCTTC. As protein: CAISESAGDGYTF.

The rearrangement links TRBV11-2 to TRBJ1-6; 7 bases align to TRBD1. CDR1 is SGHAT, CDR2 FQNNGV, per germline. V shed 7 bases, J shed 10 bases, and the junction held 10 bases outside the gene matches. CDR3 length equals 14 residues. The CDR3 here is CASNPQGGKSPLHF. CDR3 nucleotide sequence: TGTGCCAGCAACCCTCAGGGGGGGAAATCACCCCTCCACTTT.